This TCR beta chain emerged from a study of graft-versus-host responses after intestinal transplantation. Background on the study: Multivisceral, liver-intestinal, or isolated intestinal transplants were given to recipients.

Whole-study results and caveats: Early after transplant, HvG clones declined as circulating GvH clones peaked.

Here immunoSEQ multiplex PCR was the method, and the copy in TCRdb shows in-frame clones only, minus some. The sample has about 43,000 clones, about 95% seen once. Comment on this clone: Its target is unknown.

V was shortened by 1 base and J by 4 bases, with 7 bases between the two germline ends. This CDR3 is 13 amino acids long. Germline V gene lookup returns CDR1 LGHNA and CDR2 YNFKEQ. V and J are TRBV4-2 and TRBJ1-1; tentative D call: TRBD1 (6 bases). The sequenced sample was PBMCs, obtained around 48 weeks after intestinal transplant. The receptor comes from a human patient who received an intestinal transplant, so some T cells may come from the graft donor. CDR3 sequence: CASSQAGATEAFF. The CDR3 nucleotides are TGTGCCAGCAGCCAAGCGGGGGCCACTGAAGCTTTCTTT.